This entry describes one T cell receptor beta chain. Its specificity is unknown. The whole isolated RNA underwent reverse transcription, so sequencing captured expressed TCRB transcripts. Samples of naive, central memory and regulatory T cells yielded a mean of around 3.5 million reads. The method was immunoSEQ multiplex PCR; TCRdb's version includes in-frame clones alone and lacks a portion of them. The sample yields about 160,000 clones, about 9% seen once. Using CD45RO/CCR7/CD25/CD127/CD95/CD27, CD4+ naive, central memory, regulatory and stem cell-like memory cells were sorted. The source of the sample is a study of beta chain features in type 1 diabetes. The CDR3 is 13 residues long. The germline V gene encodes CDR1 SQVTM and CDR2 ANQGSEA. Deletions cut 4 bases from V and 5 bases from J, with 11 bases between. General study results and limits: When Type 1 diabetes patients were examined, their TCRB CDR3s proved moderately but significantly shorter in all four CD4+ subsets. Individuals with type 1 diabetes displayed fewer insertions and more deletions at VDJ junctions.

This sequence originates from a woman in her 30s with type 1 diabetes. Sequences were obtained from central memory CD4+ T cells from blood. The chain recombines TRBV29-1 with TRBJ2-2; perhaps TRBD2 as D (6 bases). The CDR3 loop is CSVGLVGTGELFF. The CDR3, as DNA: TGCAGCGTTGGACTAGTTGGGACCGGGGAGCTGTTTTTT.